This TCR beta chain was profiled in a study of T cell changes during pregnancy in multiple sclerosis. Using immunoSEQ multiplex PCR, the repertoire was profiled, and TCRdb retains in-frame clones only, with some absent. The repertoire has some 94,000 clones, roughly 90% of them found once; the top ten carry more than 1.5%. The CDR3 consists of 15 residues. Trimming took off 0 bases at V and 4 bases at J, with 11 bases between the two ends. Germline CDR1 SGHRS, CDR2 YFSETQ. The rearrangement uses TRBV5-1 and TRBJ1-3; no clear D gene. The specimen was peripheral blood, collected in the first trimester of pregnancy. This TCR was recovered from a female donor with multiple sclerosis, enrolled in a pregnancy study. The CDR3 is CASSLASMSGNTIYF. The DNA of the CDR3 is TGCGCCAGCAGCTTGGCCAGTATGTCCGGAAACACCATATATTTT.